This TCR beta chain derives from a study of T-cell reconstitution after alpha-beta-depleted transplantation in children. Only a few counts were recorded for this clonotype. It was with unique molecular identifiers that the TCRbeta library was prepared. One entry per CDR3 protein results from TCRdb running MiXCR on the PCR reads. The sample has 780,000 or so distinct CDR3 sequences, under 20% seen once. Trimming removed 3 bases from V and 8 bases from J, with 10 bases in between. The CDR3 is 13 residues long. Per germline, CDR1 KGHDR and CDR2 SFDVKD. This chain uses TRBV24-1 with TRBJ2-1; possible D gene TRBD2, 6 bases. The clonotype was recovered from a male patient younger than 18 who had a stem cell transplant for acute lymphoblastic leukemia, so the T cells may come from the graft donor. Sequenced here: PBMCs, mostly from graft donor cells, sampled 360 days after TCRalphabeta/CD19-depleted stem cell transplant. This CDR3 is CATSDTTGDEQFF. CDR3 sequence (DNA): TGTGCCACCAGTGATACAACGGGGGATGAGCAGTTCTTC.